The rows below give T cell receptor beta chains drawn from one sample of a study of blood T cell repertoires in COVID-19. The assay was immunoSEQ multiplex PCR, and TCRdb's table has in-frame clones only and misses some. Here the sample spans roughly 410,000 clones, 89% being singletons. Source material: peripheral blood. Source of these receptors: a woman aged 40 to 50 with COVID-19, enrolled during active disease. Both conserved end residues are part of each CDR3. The D gene is left open where the match is weak. For some rows the clone size is stated as once, few or many, or as a class when expanded; others skip it.

-	TRBJ2-1	TRBV18	TRBD1	TGTGCCAGCTCACCGGGGACAGTTTACAATGAGCAGTTCTTC	CASSPGTVYNEQFF
-	TRBJ1-3	TRBV7-2	TRBD1	TGTGCCAGCAGCAAAGGGACAGTCGGTTTGTCTGGAAACACCATATATTTT	CASSKGTVGLSGNTIYF
-	TRBJ1-2	TRBV10-3	-	TGTGCCATCAGTGAAGTTCGAGACTATGGCTACACCTTC	CAISEVRDYGYTF
-	TRBJ1-2	TRBV27	TRBD1	TGTGCCAGCAGTCCCCGGGACAGGTCCTATGGCTACACCTTC	CASSPRDRSYGYTF
-	TRBJ1-5	TRBV30	-	TGTGCCTGGAGTACCCGCTCAGATCAGCCCCAGCATTTT	CAWSTRSDQPQHF
once	TRBJ1-1	TRBV28	-	TGTGCCAGCAGTTTACAGGGTTCCTCTGAAGCTTTCTTT	CASSLQGSSEAFF
-	TRBJ1-6	TRBV4-3	-	TGCGCCAGCAGACTTACAGGGTATAATTCACCCCTCCACTTT	CASRLTGYNSPLHF
-	TRBJ2-7	TRBV29-1	TRBD1	TGCAGCGTGCCGGGACAGGGGTCCTACGAGCAGTACTTC	CSVPGQGSYEQYF
-	TRBJ1-6	TRBV27	-	TGTGCCACACGACGGGGGGAGGCTGAGTCACCCCTCCACTTT	CATRRGEAESPLHF
-	TRBJ2-7	TRBV7-2	TRBD2	TGTGCCAGCAGCTTAGCCCGGACTAGCGGGGGATACGAGCAGTACTTC	CASSLARTSGGYEQYF
-	TRBJ2-7	TRBV14	TRBD2	TGTGCCAGCAGCCATCTCGCTAGCGGAACTTACGAGCAGTACTTC	CASSHLASGTYEQYF
-	TRBJ1-2	TRBV19	-	TGTGCCAGTAGTAGACAACAGGGTTCCTATGGCTACACCTTC	CASSRQQGSYGYTF
-	TRBJ2-1	TRBV11-3	-	TGTGCCAGCAGCCCCGGGACACCCGGGGTTAGCACCTACAATGAGCAGTTCTTC	CASSPGTPGVSTYNEQFF
-	TRBJ1-3	TRBV4-3	-	TGCGCCAGCAGCCAAGTATCGGACAGCCGAGGAGTTGGAAACACCATATATTTT	CASSQVSDSRGVGNTIYF
-	TRBJ1-2	TRBV19	-	TGTGCCAGTAGTATAACGGGCAGGGACTATGGCTACACCTTC	CASSITGRDYGYTF
-	TRBJ1-5	TRBV28	-	TGTGCCAGCAGTTTTGGGGTGAGGGCAGTTAGCAATCAGCCCCAGCATTTT	CASSFGVRAVSNQPQHF
-	TRBJ2-7	TRBV18	-	TGTGCCAGCTCACCACCCGAGAGCTCCTACGAGCAGTACTTC	CASSPPESSYEQYF
-	TRBJ2-7	TRBV18	TRBD1	TGTGCCAGCTCACCACGGGACAGGGAGAAGCAGTACTTC	CASSPRDREKQYF
once	TRBJ1-1	TRBV6-5	-	TGTGCCAGCAGTTACAATAGTGCCAGAGGGACTGAAGCTTTCTTT	CASSYNSARGTEAFF
-	TRBJ1-4	TRBV6-1	-	TGTGCCAGCAGTGAGGGGCGGAGCAATGAAAAACTGTTTTTT	CASSEGRSNEKLFF
few	TRBJ2-3	TRBV3-1/TRBV3-2	TRBD1	TGTGCCAGCAGCCCGCGCGGGACAGGGGTAAACACAGATACGCAGTATTTT	CASSPRGTGVNTDTQYF
-	TRBJ1-4	TRBV2	-	TGTGCCAGCACTACACCTACAGCCGGAGAAAAACTGTTTTTT	CASTTPTAGEKLFF
-	TRBJ2-2	TRBV11-2	-	TGTGCCAGCAGCTTAATCGGGTATTACACCGGGGAGCTGTTTTTT	CASSLIGYYTGELFF
-	TRBJ2-2	TRBV19	-	TGTGCCAGTAGTCGGTCGGGATTGGGCACCGGGGAGCTGTTTTTT	CASSRSGLGTGELFF
-	TRBJ1-1	TRBV5-4	TRBD1	TGTGCCAGCAGCTTGGTGGCAGGGGGCGTGGGAGCTTTCTTT	CASSLVAGGVGAFF
-	TRBJ1-3	TRBV7-2	TRBD1	TGTGCCAGCAGCAAAGACAGGGCTGGAAACACCATATATTTT	CASSKDRAGNTIYF
-	TRBJ2-3	TRBV5-5	-	TGTGCCAGCAGCTCCCTAGGGGTACTCACAGATACGCAGTATTTT	CASSSLGVLTDTQYF
-	TRBJ1-5	TRBV7-8	TRBD1	TGTGCCAGCAGCTTAGTAGTAGGCGGGACAGGGGCTCAGCCCCAGCATTTT	CASSLVVGGTGAQPQHF
-	TRBJ1-5	TRBV3-1/TRBV3-2	-	TGTGCCAGCAGCCCAAGGTCGGGGAATACGGACCCCCAGCATTTT	CASSPRSGNTDPQHF
-	TRBJ1-1	TRBV9	TRBD1	TGTGCCAGCAGCGACATGGACAGGGGGCGGGCTTTCTTT	CASSDMDRGRAFF
-	TRBJ2-1	TRBV11-2	-	TGTGCCAGCAGCTTAGATCGAGGGATCCATTACAATGAGCAGTTCTTC	CASSLDRGIHYNEQFF
once	TRBJ1-2	TRBV28	-	TGTGCCAGCAGTCCGGGACTCCACGGCTACACCTTC	CASSPGLHGYTF
-	TRBJ2-1	TRBV7-2	-	TGTGCCAGCAGCTATCTGCAGGGTATCGAGCAGTTCTTC	CASSYLQGIEQFF
few	TRBJ1-5	TRBV4-1	TRBD1	TGCGCCAGCAGCCAAGTAGGGACAGGGAGACTTAGCAATCAGCCCCAGCATTTT	CASSQVGTGRLSNQPQHF
-	TRBJ1-2	TRBV19	-	TGTGCCAGTACGCAAGGCGGCTATGGCTACACCTTC	CASTQGGYGYTF
-	TRBJ2-5	TRBV5-1	TRBD2	TGCGCCAGCAGCTTCGGACTAGCGGGTCAAGAGACCCAGTACTTC	CASSFGLAGQETQYF
few	TRBJ1-5	TRBV7-8	-	TGTGCCAGCAGCTTAGACACTAGCAATCAGCCCCAGCATTTT	CASSLDTSNQPQHF
-	TRBJ1-6	TRBV6-5	TRBD1	TGTGCCAGCAGTCCGGACAGGGATTCACCCCTCCACTTT	CASSPDRDSPLHF
-	TRBJ2-5	TRBV7-9	TRBD2	TGTGCCAGCAGCCCCGGGACTAGTGATTTGAAGACCCAGTACTTC	CASSPGTSDLKTQYF
-	TRBJ2-7	TRBV7-2	TRBD2	TGTGCCAGCAGCCCCCTGACTAGCGGAACCTACGAGCAGTACTTC	CASSPLTSGTYEQYF
once	TRBJ1-2	TRBV5-4	-	TGTGCCAGCAGCTTGGGGAGGGACTACTATGGCTACACCTTC	CASSLGRDYYGYTF
-	TRBJ1-4	TRBV3-1/TRBV3-2	-	TGTGCCAGCAGCCAGGTCGGTGAAAAACTGTTTTTT	CASSQVGEKLFF
once	TRBJ1-2	TRBV5-4	TRBD1	TGTGCCAGCAGCCCAGACCCGGGACAGGGGAACTATGGCTACACCTTC	CASSPDPGQGNYGYTF
-	TRBJ1-2	TRBV7-8	-	TGTGCCAGCAGCCCTAGCCGAGGCAGGGGTTATGGCTACACCTTC	CASSPSRGRGYGYTF
-	TRBJ2-1	TRBV11-3	TRBD2	TGTGCCAGCAGCTTAGCGCCTAGCGGGGGTTCTGAGCAGTTCTTC	CASSLAPSGGSEQFF
-	TRBJ1-1	TRBV7-9	TRBD1	TGTGCCAGCAGCCCAACAACAGGGGGCCAGGACACTGAAGCTTTCTTT	CASSPTTGGQDTEAFF
-	TRBJ1-1	TRBV19	TRBD1	TGTGCCAGTCGCCCTAGGGGGCCCCTGAACACTGAAGCTTTCTTT	CASRPRGPLNTEAFF